These 4 T cell receptor beta chains were all obtained from the same sample, sequenced in a study of T-cell memory formation after mild COVID-19. TCRdb reprocessed the 5' RACE reads via MiXCR and lists one record per CDR3 protein. In the table there are some 120,000 distinct CDR3 sequences, 15% to 20% of which are singletons. Material for sequencing was PBMCs or a T cell subset sorted from them (not recorded which). The receptors derive from an adult woman who had mild COVID-19 (a few samples of this study predate the infection). Cell type and time point are not known.

The chain has TRBV7-9 and TRBJ2-5; D is ambiguous. The CDR3 has 13 amino acids. Looked up from germline, CDR1 is SEHNR and CDR2 is FQNEAQ (reference sequence). V was trimmed by 1 base and J by 9 bases, leaving 12 bases between them. CDR3 region: CASSLGLVSAQYF. Written as DNA, the CDR3 is TGTGCCAGCAGCTTAGGGCTAGTCTCGGCCCAGTACTTC.

This clonotype is a singleton in its sample. The V and J genes are TRBV29-1 and TRBJ1-1; tentatively, D is TRBD1 (5 bases). The germline V gene has CDR1 SQVTM and CDR2 ANQGSEA. Between the trimmed V and J ends, which lost 8 bases and 4 bases, there was a span of 14 bases. CDR3 length: 12 residues. In nucleotides, the CDR3 is TGCAGCTATCAACGGGGGGGCACTGAAGCTTTCTTT. Amino acids: CSYQRGGTEAFF. The full variable domain, rest sourced from reference TRBV29-1 and TRBJ1-1, is SAVISQKPSRDICQRGTSLTIQCQVDSQVTMMFWYRQQPGQSLTLIATANQGSEATYESGFVIDKFPISRPNLTFSTLTVSNMSPEDSSIYLCSYQRGGTEAFFGQGTRLTVV.

The V call is TRBV12-3 or TRBV12-4, the J call TRBJ2-5, with D uncertain. The length of the CDR3 is 13 residues. The V gene lost 6 bases and the J gene lost 5 bases, with 13 bases spanning the gap. As DNA, the CDR3 is TGTGCCAGCAGCCCGATAGATAGGGAGACCCAGTACTTC. The encoded protein is CASSPIDRETQYF.

This clonotype was observed a few times. The chain links TRBV19 to TRBJ2-1, with D possibly being TRBD2 (6 bases). The CDR3 covers 13 residues. Germline CDR1 and CDR2: LNHDA and SQIVND (reference sequence). V was pared by 4 bases and J by 3 bases, with 7 bases between. CDR3 region: CASSTGLYNEQFF. For the CDR3, the DNA is TGTGCCAGTAGTACGGGACTCTACAATGAGCAGTTCTTC.